The rows below give T cell receptor beta chains drawn from one sample of a study of Tregs in tolerant kidney transplant recipients. The table came from immunoSEQ multiplex PCR; TCRdb's copy has only in-frame clones and leaves some out. The sample has 50,000 or so clones; around 90% are singletons. Material for sequencing was Tregs from blood. The receptors here all came from a human donor in good health. CDR3s include the opening cysteine and the closing phenylalanine or tryptophan. A D gene is named only where the DNA matches it firmly. Not every row has a clone size; where given, it reads once, few, many or a size class.

D	size	V	J	CDR3	DNA
-	-	TRBV29-1	TRBJ2-7	CSVLAPGEQYF	TGCAGCGTTCTGGCCCCGGGGGAGCAGTACTTC
-	once	TRBV20-1	TRBJ2-7	CSATREYEQYF	TGCAGTGCTACCCGGGAGTACGAGCAGTACTTC
-	-	TRBV7-2	TRBJ1-2	CASSFTANFNYGYTF	TGTGCCAGCAGCTTCACAGCGAACTTTAACTATGGCTACACCTTC
-	once	TRBV2	TRBJ2-3	CASRDLPSDTDTQYF	TGTGCCAGCAGGGACCTCCCGTCAGATACAGATACGCAGTATTTT
-	-	TRBV6-1	TRBJ2-3	CASSEGASTDTQYF	TGTGCCAGCAGTGAAGGAGCTAGCACAGATACGCAGTATTTT
-	-	TRBV6-5	TRBJ2-1	CASKCCPREQFF	TGTGCCAGCAAATGCTGCCCTAGGGAGCAGTTCTTC
-	-	TRBV6-5	TRBJ1-6	CASSYRRSGWNSPLHF	TGTGCCAGCAGTTACCGTCGTTCAGGGTGGAATTCACCCCTCCACTTT
-	-	TRBV6-5	TRBJ1-2	CASRLISDSIYGYTF	TGTGCCAGCAGGCTAATATCGGACAGCATCTATGGCTACACCTTC
TRBD2	-	TRBV10-3	TRBJ2-3	CAISTSGVIDTQYF	TGTGCCATCAGCACTAGCGGGGTTATTGATACGCAGTATTTT
-	-	TRBV5-1	TRBJ1-5	CASSLHSGGNQPQHF	TGCGCCAGCAGCTTGCACTCAGGGGGCAATCAGCCCCAGCATTTT
TRBD2	-	TRBV27	TRBJ2-7	CASGTSRPSYEQYF	TGTGCCAGCGGGACTAGCCGACCCTCCTACGAGCAGTACTTC
-	-	TRBV6-1	TRBJ1-1	CASSERQINTEAFF	TGTGCCAGCAGTGAACGACAAATCAACACTGAAGCTTTCTTT
-	-	TRBV4-2	TRBJ1-2	CASSLTLGQEYGYTF	TGTGCCAGCAGCCTGACCCTCGGACAAGAATATGGCTACACCTTC
TRBD2	-	TRBV29-1	TRBJ2-2	CSARGLAGVGVGELFF	TGCAGCGCGCGGGGACTAGCGGGAGTCGGGGTCGGGGAGCTGTTTTTT
-	-	TRBV7-7	TRBJ1-4	CASSWSTGEKLFF	TGTGCTAGCAGCTGGTCAACGGGGGAAAAACTGTTTTTT
-	-	TRBV6-1	TRBJ1-4	CASRVTGGGEKLFF	TGTGCCAGCAGAGTTACCGGGGGAGGTGAAAAACTGTTTTTT
TRBD2	-	TRBV7-2	TRBJ2-3	CASTPGGRSGGTQYF	TGTGCCAGCACCCCTGGGGGCCGTAGCGGGGGTACGCAGTATTTT
-	-	TRBV19	TRBJ1-5	CASRQVNSNQPQHF	TGTGCCAGTAGACAGGTCAACAGCAATCAGCCCCAGCATTTT
-	-	TRBV19	TRBJ1-6	CASSRGVNNSPLHF	TGTGCCAGTAGTCGAGGGGTTAATAATTCACCCCTCCACTTT
-	-	TRBV2	TRBJ1-2	CASSGAIGGAGGYTF	TGTGCCAGCAGTGGGGCCATAGGCGGAGCGGGGGGCTACACCTTC
-	-	TRBV10-3	TRBJ1-5	CAISESIGPVNQPQHF	TGTGCCATCAGTGAGTCTATCGGCCCAGTCAATCAGCCCCAGCATTTT
TRBD1	-	TRBV25-1	TRBJ1-6	CASSEYGGQGDSPLHF	TGTGCCAGCAGTGAATATGGAGGACAGGGTGATTCACCCCTCCACTTT
-	-	TRBV7-2	TRBJ2-2	CASSFRMGRGYGTGELFF	TGTGCCAGCAGTTTTAGAATGGGCAGGGGATATGGCACCGGGGAGCTGTTTTTT
-	-	TRBV9	TRBJ1-1	CASSVGPRRGPEAFF	TGTGCCAGCAGCGTAGGTCCCAGACGGGGCCCTGAAGCTTTCTTT
TRBD1	-	TRBV5-1	TRBJ1-2	CASSLGDRVSGYTF	TGCGCCAGCAGCTTGGGGGACAGGGTCTCTGGCTACACCTTC
-	once	TRBV5-1	TRBJ1-3	CASSLGASGNTIYF	TGCGCCAGCAGCCTAGGGGCCTCTGGAAACACCATATATTTT
-	-	TRBV10-2	TRBJ2-5	CASSELTGGQETQYF	TGCGCCAGCAGTGAATTAACCGGGGGCCAAGAGACCCAGTACTTC
-	-	TRBV18	TRBJ1-2	CASSPVEAGNYGYTF	TGTGCCAGCTCACCCGTTGAGGCGGGGAACTATGGCTACACCTTC
-	-	TRBV27	TRBJ2-1	CASSLYRVLSYNEQFF	TGTGCCAGCAGTTTATACCGGGTATTATCCTACAATGAGCAGTTCTTC
-	-	TRBV5-1	TRBJ2-3	CASSSRAFTDTQYF	TGCGCCAGCAGCTCGAGGGCTTTCACAGATACGCAGTATTTT
-	-	TRBV7-9	TRBJ1-4	CASSLAQGSEKLFF	TGTGCCAGCAGCTTAGCCCAGGGAAGTGAAAAACTGTTTTTT
-	-	TRBV19	TRBJ2-1	CASSMGQGYYNEQFF	TGTGCCAGTAGTATGGGCCAGGGGTATTACAATGAGCAGTTCTTC
-	-	TRBV30	TRBJ1-1	CAWSVPRLGEAFF	TGTGCCTGGAGTGTACCTCGCTTGGGTGAAGCTTTCTTT
TRBD2	-	TRBV11-3	TRBJ2-2	CASSLSGTTNTGELFF	TGTGCCAGCAGCTTGTCGGGGACTACGAACACCGGGGAGCTGTTTTTT
-	-	TRBV7-9	TRBJ1-2	CASSHGAGRSGYTF	TGTGCCAGCAGCCACGGCGCGGGGAGGTCCGGCTACACCTTC
TRBD1	-	TRBV19	TRBJ2-3	CASSIPGTAVNTQYF	TGTGCCAGTAGTATACCTGGGACAGCCGTAAATACGCAGTATTTT
TRBD2	-	TRBV9	TRBJ2-7	CASSVGLAGVDSYEQYF	TGTGCCAGCAGCGTAGGACTAGCGGGAGTGGACTCCTACGAGCAGTACTTC
-	-	TRBV18	TRBJ1-1	CASSQQGTEAFF	TGTGCCAGCTCACAACAGGGCACTGAAGCTTTCTTT
TRBD1	-	TRBV7-8	TRBJ1-5	CASSSDRGSQPQHF	TGTGCCAGCAGTTCAGACAGGGGGTCTCAGCCCCAGCATTTT
-	-	TRBV14	TRBJ1-1	CASSLAFGDTEAFF	TGTGCCAGCAGCTTGGCGTTCGGTGACACTGAAGCTTTCTTT
-	-	TRBV27	TRBJ2-5	CASRTAQETQYF	TGTGCCAGCAGAACTGCCCAAGAGACCCAGTACTTC
-	-	TRBV7-9	TRBJ1-6	CASSYTRDTIVGPLHF	TGTGCCAGCAGCTACACTCGGGACACCATCGTGGGGCCCCTCCACTTT
-	-	TRBV5-5	TRBJ2-5	CASSPVGIQETQYF	TGTGCCAGCAGCCCCGTTGGGATTCAAGAGACCCAGTACTTC
-	-	TRBV27	TRBJ1-1	CASSLLGQPTGEAFF	TGTGCCAGCAGTTTATTAGGACAACCAACCGGTGAAGCTTTCTTT
-	-	TRBV5-8	TRBJ1-6	CASSSGTLGRSPLHF	TGTGCCAGCAGCTCCGGGACGCTTGGGCGATCACCCCTCCACTTT
-	-	TRBV7-8	TRBJ2-7	CASSSFATGSDEQYF	TGTGCCAGCAGCTCTTTTGCCACCGGATCAGACGAGCAGTACTTC
TRBD1	-	TRBV7-9	TRBJ1-5	CASSHRGENQPQHF	TGTGCCAGCAGCCACAGGGGCGAGAATCAGCCCCAGCATTTT
-	-	TRBV6-5	TRBJ1-2	CASLKGGSGYTF	TGTGCCAGCTTGAAGGGTGGAAGCGGCTACACCTTC
TRBD1	once	TRBV7-9	TRBJ2-7	CASSPGQGAYEQYF	TGTGCCAGCAGCCCGGGACAGGGGGCTTACGAGCAGTACTTC
-	once	TRBV4-2	TRBJ2-1	CATRRQADYNEQFF	TGTGCCACCCGCCGCCAGGCGGATTACAATGAGCAGTTCTTC
TRBD2	-	TRBV5-1	TRBJ2-7	CASSRSGTSGNHEQYF	TGCGCCAGCAGCCGGTCCGGGACTAGCGGGAATCACGAGCAGTACTTC
TRBD1	-	TRBV5-1	TRBJ2-2	CASRGDSLNTGELFF	TGCGCCAGCAGGGGGGACAGCTTGAACACCGGGGAGCTGTTTTTT
-	-	TRBV6-1	TRBJ1-3	CASGGGLPSGNTIYF	TGTGCCAGCGGAGGAGGGCTCCCTTCTGGAAACACCATATATTTT
-	-	TRBV29-1	TRBJ1-2	CSVEPNPGYGYTF	TGCAGCGTTGAGCCCAACCCGGGATATGGCTACACCTTC